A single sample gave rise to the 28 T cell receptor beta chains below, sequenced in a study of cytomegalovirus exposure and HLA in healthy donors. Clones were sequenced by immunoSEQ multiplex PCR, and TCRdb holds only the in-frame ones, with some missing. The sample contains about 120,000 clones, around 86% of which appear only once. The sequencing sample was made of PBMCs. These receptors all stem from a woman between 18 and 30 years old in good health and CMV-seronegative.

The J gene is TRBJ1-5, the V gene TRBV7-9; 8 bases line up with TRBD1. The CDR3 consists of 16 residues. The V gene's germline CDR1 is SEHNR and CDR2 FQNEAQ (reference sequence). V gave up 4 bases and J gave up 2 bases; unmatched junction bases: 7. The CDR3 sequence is CASSSSLQGGNQPQHF. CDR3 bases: TGTGCCAGCAGCTCATCTTTACAGGGGGGCAATCAGCCCCAGCATTTT.

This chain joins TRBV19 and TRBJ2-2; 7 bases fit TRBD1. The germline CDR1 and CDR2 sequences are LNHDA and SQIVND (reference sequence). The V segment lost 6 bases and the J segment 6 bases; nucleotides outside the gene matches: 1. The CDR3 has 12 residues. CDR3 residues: CASRGGPGELFF. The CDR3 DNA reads TGTGCCAGTAGAGGGGGCCCCGGGGAGCTGTTTTTT.

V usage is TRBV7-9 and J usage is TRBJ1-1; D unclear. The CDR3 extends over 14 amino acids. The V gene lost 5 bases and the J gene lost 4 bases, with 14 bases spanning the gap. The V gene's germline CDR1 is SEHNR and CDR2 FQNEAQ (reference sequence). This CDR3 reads CASSPVIPGTEAFF. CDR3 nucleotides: TGTGCCAGCAGCCCCGTAATCCCGGGCACTGAAGCTTTCTTT.

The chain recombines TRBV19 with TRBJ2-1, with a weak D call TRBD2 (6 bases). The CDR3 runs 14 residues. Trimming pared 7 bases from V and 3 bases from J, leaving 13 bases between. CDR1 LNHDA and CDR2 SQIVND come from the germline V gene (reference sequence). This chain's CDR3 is CASKLSGSYNEQFF. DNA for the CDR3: TGTGCCAGTAAGCTTAGCGGAAGCTACAATGAGCAGTTCTTC. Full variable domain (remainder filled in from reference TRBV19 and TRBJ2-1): DGGITQSPKYLFRKEGQNVTLSCEQNLNHDAMYWYRQDPGQGLRLIYYSQIVNDFQKGDIAEGYSVSREKKESFPLTVTSAQKNPTAFYLCASKLSGSYNEQFFGPGTRLTVL.

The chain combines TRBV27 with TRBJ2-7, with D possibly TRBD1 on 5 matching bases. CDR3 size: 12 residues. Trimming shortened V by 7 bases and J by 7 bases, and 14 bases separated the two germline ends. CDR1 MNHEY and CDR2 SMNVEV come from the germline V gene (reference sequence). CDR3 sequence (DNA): TGTGCCAGCACCTCCCAGGGCAGGGAGCAGTACTTC. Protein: CASTSQGREQYF.

The CDR3 nucleotides are TGCGCCAGCAGCCTCCAGGATGGAGGGCCGATATACGAGCAGTACTTC. Protein product: CASSLQDGGPIYEQYF. The chain combines TRBV4-1 with TRBJ2-7, with D possibly being TRBD2 (6 bases). The CDR3 extends over 16 amino acids. Germline V gene lookup returns CDR1 MGHRA and CDR2 YSYEKL. Trimming took 4 bases from V and 4 from J, leaving 20 bases between them.

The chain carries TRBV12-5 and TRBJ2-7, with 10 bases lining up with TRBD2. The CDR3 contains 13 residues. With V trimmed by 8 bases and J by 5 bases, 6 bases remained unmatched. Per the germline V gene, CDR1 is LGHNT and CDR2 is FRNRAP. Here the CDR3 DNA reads TGTGCTAGTAGGAGCGGGAGGGGGAACGAGCAGTACTTC. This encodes CASRSGRGNEQYF.

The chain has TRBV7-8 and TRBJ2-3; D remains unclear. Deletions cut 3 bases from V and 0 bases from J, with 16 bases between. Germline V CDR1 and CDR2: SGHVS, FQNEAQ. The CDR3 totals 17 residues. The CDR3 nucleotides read TGTGCCAGCAGCTTTTCCCCTACAGACCCTAGCACAGATACGCAGTATTTT. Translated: CASSFSPTDPSTDTQYF.

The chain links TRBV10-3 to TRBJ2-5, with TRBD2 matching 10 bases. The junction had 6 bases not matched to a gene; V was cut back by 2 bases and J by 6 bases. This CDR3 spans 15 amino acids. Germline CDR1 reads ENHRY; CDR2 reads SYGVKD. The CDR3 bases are TGTGCCATCAGTGAGCCCATAGCGGGAGGACAGACCCAGTACTTC. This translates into CAISEPIAGGQTQYF.

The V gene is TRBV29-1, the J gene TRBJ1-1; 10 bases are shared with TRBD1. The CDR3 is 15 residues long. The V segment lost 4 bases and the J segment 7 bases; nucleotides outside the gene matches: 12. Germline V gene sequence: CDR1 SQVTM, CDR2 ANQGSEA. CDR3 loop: CSVGTGGLGMGEAFF. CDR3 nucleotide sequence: TGCAGCGTTGGGACAGGGGGTTTGGGCATGGGTGAAGCTTTCTTT.

The DNA of the CDR3 is TGTGCCAGCAGCTTGGAGCCGGGACAGGGTTATGGCTACACCTTC. Translation gives CASSLEPGQGYGYTF. V and J are TRBV5-6 and TRBJ1-2; 9 bases agree with TRBD1. Unmatched junction bases numbered 5, after V lost 0 bases and J lost 5 bases. This CDR3 is 15 amino acids long. Germline loops: CDR1 SGHDT, CDR2 YYEEEE.

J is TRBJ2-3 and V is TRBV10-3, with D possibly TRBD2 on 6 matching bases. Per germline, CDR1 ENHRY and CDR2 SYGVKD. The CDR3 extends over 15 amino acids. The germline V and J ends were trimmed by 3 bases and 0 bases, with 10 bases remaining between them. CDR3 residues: CAISDSGASTDTQYF. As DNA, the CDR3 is TGTGCCATCAGTGACTCGGGAGCTAGCACAGATACGCAGTATTTT.

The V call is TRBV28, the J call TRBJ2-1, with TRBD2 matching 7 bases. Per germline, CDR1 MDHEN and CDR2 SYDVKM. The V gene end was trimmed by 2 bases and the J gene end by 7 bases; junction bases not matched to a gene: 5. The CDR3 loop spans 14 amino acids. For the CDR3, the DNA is TGTGCCAGCAGTTTACCGGGAGGCAGGAATGAGCAGTTCTTC. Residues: CASSLPGGRNEQFF.

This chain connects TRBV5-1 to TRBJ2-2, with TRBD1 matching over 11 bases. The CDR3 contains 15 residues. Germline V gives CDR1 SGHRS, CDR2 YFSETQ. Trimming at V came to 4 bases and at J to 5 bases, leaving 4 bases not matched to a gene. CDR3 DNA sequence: TGCGCCAGCAGCGGAGGGACAGGGGGGACCGGGGAGCTGTTTTTT. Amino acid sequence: CASSGGTGGTGELFF.

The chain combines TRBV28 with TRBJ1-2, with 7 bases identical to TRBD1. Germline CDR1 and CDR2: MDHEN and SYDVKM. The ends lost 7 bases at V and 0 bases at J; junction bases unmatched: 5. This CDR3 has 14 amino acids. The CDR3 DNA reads TGTGCCAGCACCGGACAGGCCCCTAACTATGGCTACACCTTC. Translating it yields CASTGQAPNYGYTF.

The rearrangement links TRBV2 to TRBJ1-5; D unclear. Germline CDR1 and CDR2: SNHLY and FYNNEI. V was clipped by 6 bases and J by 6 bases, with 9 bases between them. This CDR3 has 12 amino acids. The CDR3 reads CASRQEGQPQHF. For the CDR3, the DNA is TGTGCCAGCAGGCAGGAGGGTCAGCCCCAGCATTTT. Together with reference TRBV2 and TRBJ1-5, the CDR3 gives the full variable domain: EPEVTQTPSHQVTQMGQEVILRCVPISNHLYFYWYRQILGQKVEFLVSFYNNEISEKSEIFDDQFSVERPDGSNFTLKIRSTKLEDSAMYFCASRQEGQPQHFGDGTRLSIL.

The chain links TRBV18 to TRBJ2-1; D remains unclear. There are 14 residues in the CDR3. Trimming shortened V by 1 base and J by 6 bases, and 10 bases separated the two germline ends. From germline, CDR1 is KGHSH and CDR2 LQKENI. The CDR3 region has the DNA TGTGCCAGCTCACCACAGCTTCAGGCCAATGAGCAGTTCTTC. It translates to CASSPQLQANEQFF.

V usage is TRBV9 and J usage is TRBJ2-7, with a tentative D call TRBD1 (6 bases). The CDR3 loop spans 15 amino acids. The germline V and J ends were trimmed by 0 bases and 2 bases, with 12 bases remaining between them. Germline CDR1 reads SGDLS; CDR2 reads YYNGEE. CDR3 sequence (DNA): TGTGCCAGCAGCGTAGGCGTAGGGGGACCCTACGAGCAGTACTTC. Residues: CASSVGVGGPYEQYF.

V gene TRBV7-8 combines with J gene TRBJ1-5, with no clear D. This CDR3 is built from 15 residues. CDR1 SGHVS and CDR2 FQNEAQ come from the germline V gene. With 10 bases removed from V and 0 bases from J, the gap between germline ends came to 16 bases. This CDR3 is CATGFRRDSNQPQHF. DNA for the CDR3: TGTGCCACCGGATTTAGGAGAGATAGCAATCAGCCCCAGCATTTT.

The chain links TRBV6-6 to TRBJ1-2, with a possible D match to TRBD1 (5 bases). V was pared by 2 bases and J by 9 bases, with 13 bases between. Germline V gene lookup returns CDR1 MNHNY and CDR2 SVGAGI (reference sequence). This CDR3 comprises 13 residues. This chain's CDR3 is CASSYGGESSYTF. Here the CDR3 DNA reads TGTGCCAGCAGTTACGGGGGGGAGAGTAGCTACACCTTC.

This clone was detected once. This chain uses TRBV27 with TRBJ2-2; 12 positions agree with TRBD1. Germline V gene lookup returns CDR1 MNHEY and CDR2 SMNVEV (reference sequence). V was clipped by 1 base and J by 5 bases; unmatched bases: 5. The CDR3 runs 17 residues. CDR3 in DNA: TGTGCCAGCAGTTTATTGGGACAGGGGGCCGGGACCGGGGAGCTGTTTTTT. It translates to CASSLLGQGAGTGELFF.

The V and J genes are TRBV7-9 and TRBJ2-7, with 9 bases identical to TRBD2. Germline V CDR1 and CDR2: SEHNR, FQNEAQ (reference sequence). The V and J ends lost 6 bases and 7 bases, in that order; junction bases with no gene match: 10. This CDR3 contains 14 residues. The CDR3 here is CASSLSGSRYEQYF. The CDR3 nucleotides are TGTGCCAGCAGTCTTAGCGGGAGTAGGTATGAGCAGTACTTC. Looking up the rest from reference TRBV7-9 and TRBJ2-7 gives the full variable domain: DTGVSQNPRHKITKRGQNVTFRCDPISEHNRLYWYRQTLGQGPEFLTYFQNEAQLEKSRLLSDRFSAERPKGSFSTLEIQRTEQGDSAMYLCASSLSGSRYEQYFGPGTRLTVT.

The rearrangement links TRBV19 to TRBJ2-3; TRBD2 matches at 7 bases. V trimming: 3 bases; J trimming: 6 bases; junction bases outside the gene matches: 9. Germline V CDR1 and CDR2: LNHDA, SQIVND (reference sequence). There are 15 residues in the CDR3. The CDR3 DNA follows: TGTGCCAGTAGTATGAGCGGGATGGGGGGGGATACGCAGTATTTT. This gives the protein CASSMSGMGGDTQYF.

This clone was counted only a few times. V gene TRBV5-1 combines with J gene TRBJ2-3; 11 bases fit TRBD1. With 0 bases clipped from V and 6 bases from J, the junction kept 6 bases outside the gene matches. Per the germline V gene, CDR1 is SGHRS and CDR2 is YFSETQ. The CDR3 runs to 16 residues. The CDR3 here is CASSLARTGGSDTQYF. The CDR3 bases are TGCGCCAGCAGCTTGGCCCGGACAGGGGGCTCGGATACGCAGTATTTT.

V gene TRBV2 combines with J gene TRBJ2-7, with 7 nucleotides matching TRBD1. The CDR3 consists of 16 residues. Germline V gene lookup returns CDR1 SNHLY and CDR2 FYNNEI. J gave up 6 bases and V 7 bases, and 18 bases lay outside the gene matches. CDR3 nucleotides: TGTGCCAGCAACCAAGACAGGGACAGTCTTGCTCTCGAGCAGTACTTC. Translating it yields CASNQDRDSLALEQYF.

The CDR3 DNA is TGTGCCAGCAATACAGGGGGCATCACTGAAGCTTTCTTT. Residues: CASNTGGITEAFF. The rearrangement uses TRBV2 and TRBJ1-1, with TRBD1 identical over 9 bases. Germline CDR1 and CDR2: SNHLY and FYNNEI. Losses at the gene ends were 7 bases for V and 4 bases for J; bases not matched to a gene: 4. The CDR3 loop spans 13 amino acids.

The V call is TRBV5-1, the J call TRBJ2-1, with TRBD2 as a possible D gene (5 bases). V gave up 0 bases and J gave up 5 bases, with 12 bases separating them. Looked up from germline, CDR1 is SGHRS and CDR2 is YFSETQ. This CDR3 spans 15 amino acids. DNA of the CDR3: TGCGCCAGCAGCTTGGGAGAGCGGATAGACAATGAGCAGTTCTTC. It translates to CASSLGERIDNEQFF.

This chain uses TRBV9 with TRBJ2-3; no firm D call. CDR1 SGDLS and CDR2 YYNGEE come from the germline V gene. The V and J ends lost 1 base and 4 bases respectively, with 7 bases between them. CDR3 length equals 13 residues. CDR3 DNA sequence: TGTGCCAGCAGCGTACAGATTGCAGATACGCAGTATTTT. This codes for CASSVQIADTQYF.